This T cell receptor beta chain is from a study of graft-versus-host responses after intestinal transplantation. Study-wide findings and caveats: Individuals carrying graft-donor T cell macrochimerism showed high graft-versus-host to host-versus-graft clonal ratios in allografts. GvH clones surfaced in recipient marrow, some emerging earlier in ileum or blood. Early post-transplant falls in HvG clones accompanied the peak levels of circulating GvH clones.

The assay was immunoSEQ multiplex PCR, and TCRdb's table has in-frame clones only and misses some. The sample carries about 120,000 clones, 90% to 95% recorded once. As to this clone: What it recognizes is unknown.

The sequence was collected from a human donor who received an intestinal transplant. Sequenced material: unstimulated CD4+ T cells sorted from spleen or lymph node cells, taken before intestinal transplant.

CDR3 bases: TGCGCCAGCAGCTTCACAGGGGGCGCGGGCTACACCTTC. Its protein product is CASSFTGGAGYTF. The chain is built from TRBV5-1 and TRBJ1-2, with 9 bases that match TRBD1. This CDR3 region has 13 residues. Trimming removed 2 bases from V and 8 bases from J; junction bases left unmatched: 4. Per germline, CDR1 SGHRS and CDR2 YFSETQ.